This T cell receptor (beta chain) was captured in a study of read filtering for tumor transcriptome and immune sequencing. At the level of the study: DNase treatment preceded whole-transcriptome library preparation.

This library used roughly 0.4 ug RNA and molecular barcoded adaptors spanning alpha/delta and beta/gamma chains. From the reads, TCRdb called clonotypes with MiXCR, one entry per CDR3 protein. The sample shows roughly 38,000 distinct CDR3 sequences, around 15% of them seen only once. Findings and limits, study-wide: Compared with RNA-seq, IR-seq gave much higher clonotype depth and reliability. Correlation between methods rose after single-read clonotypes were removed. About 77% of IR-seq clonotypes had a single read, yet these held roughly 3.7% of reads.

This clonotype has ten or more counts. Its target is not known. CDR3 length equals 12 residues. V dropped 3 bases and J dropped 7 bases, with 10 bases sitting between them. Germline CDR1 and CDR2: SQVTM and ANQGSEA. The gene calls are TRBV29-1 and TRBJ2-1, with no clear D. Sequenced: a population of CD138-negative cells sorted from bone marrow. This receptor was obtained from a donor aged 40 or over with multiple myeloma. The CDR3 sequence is CSVDAAANEQFF. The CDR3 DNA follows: TGCAGCGTTGATGCGGCAGCGAATGAGCAGTTCTTC.